This T cell receptor (beta chain) appears in the sequencing data of a study of T cell changes during pregnancy in multiple sclerosis. TCRdb keeps only in-frame clones here, not all; method: immunoSEQ multiplex PCR. The sample gives fewer than 65,000 clones, over 80% of which show up once; roughly 10% is in the top ten. CDR3 length: 14 residues. With 0 bases removed from V and 7 bases from J, the gap between germline ends came to 10 bases. Germline V CDR1 and CDR2: ENHRY, SYGVKD. The source material was CD8+ T cells from peripheral blood mononuclear cells, sampled after pregnancy. This chain joins TRBV10-3 and TRBJ1-5; perhaps TRBD1 as D (5 bases). The receptor's source is a female donor with multiple sclerosis, enrolled in a pregnancy study. The CDR3 here is CAISESLGAQPQHF. The DNA for the CDR3 is TGTGCCATCAGTGAGTCGCTAGGGGCCCAGCCCCAGCATTTT.